This entry lists 4 T cell receptor beta chains sequenced from one sample in a study of blood T cell repertoires in COVID-19. The assay was immunoSEQ multiplex PCR, and TCRdb's table has in-frame clones only and misses some. The data show 130,000 to 150,000 clones, roughly 85% seen once. Input material: peripheral blood. The origin of the receptors is a woman aged 55-69 years with COVID-19, enrolled during active disease.

This chain uses TRBV27 with TRBJ1-3, with D uncertain. This CDR3 comprises 14 residues. Trimming cost V 6 bases and J 0 bases, with 9 bases left between them. Germline V CDR1 and CDR2: MNHEY, SMNVEV (reference sequence). CDR3 in amino acids: CASRALNSGNTIYF. The CDR3 DNA sequence: TGTGCCAGCAGGGCTCTTAACTCTGGAAACACCATATATTTT.

The chain uses TRBV4-3 and TRBJ2-7; 10 nucleotides agree with TRBD2. Germline V CDR1 and CDR2: LGHNA, YSLEER. The CDR3 runs to 16 residues. Trimming took 1 base from V and 7 from J; bases not matched to a gene: 10. CDR3 residues: CASSQGQRGGRSEQYF. The CDR3 DNA is TGCGCCAGCAGCCAAGGACAGCGGGGGGGCCGTTCTGAGCAGTACTTC.

The chain has TRBV5-1 and TRBJ2-2; 13 bases agree with TRBD2. In germline, CDR1 is SGHRS, CDR2 YFSETQ. The CDR3 loop spans 18 amino acids. The trim removed 3 bases at V and 4 bases at J, leaving 9 bases unmatched. The CDR3 DNA is TGCGCCAGCAGCTCCGGACTAGCGGGGGATTTTGGCACCGGGGAGCTGTTTTTT. It specifies CASSSGLAGDFGTGELFF.

V gene TRBV6-6 combines with J gene TRBJ1-5, with D possibly being TRBD1 (5 bases). This CDR3 spans 13 amino acids. V lost 8 bases, J lost 5 bases, and 13 bases lay in between. The V gene's germline CDR1 is MNHNY and CDR2 SVGAGI (reference sequence). In nucleotides, the CDR3 is TGTGCCAGCCATGGGGGGGTCTATCAGCCCCAGCATTTT. Its protein product is CASHGGVYQPQHF.